These T cell receptor beta chains were read from a single sample in a study of radiation and T cells in renal cell carcinoma. Produced via immunoSEQ multiplex PCR; TCRdb's table is partial and in-frame only. The table shows approximately 150,000 clones, with 88% occurring only once. Material: blood, obtained from a patient whose treatment included radiotherapy and nephrectomy. These receptors came from an older woman with renal cell carcinoma. CDR3s include the opening cysteine and the closing phenylalanine or tryptophan. Fields, in order: D gene, clone size, V gene, J gene, CDR3 protein, CDR3 DNA. D genes are given only for firm matches. The size of a clone is reported for some rows only, either as once, few or many, or as a class for expanded clones.

TRBD1	-	TRBV5-1	TRBJ2-2	CASGQGRTGELFF	TGCGCCAGCGGACAGGGTCGCACCGGGGAGCTGTTTTTT
-	few	TRBV21-1	TRBJ1-6	CASSKETGHDSPLHF	TGTGCCAGCAGCAAAGAGACAGGGCATGATTCACCCCTCCACTTT
TRBD1	-	TRBV28	TRBJ2-7	CASRRDRGTYEQYF	TGTGCCAGCAGAAGGGACAGGGGGACCTACGAGCAGTACTTC
TRBD2	-	TRBV5-4	TRBJ2-4	CASSSRRTSGGADIQYF	TGTGCCAGCAGCTCACGCCGGACTAGCGGGGGGGCAGACATTCAGTACTTC
-	-	TRBV5-1	TRBJ1-2	CASSSAQSGASGYTF	TGCGCCAGCAGCTCGGCCCAGTCAGGGGCGAGCGGCTACACCTTC
-	-	TRBV19	TRBJ2-1	CASSRDYNEQFF	TGTGCCAGTAGTAGGGACTACAATGAGCAGTTCTTC
-	once	TRBV19	TRBJ2-7	CASSPGGGPPEQYF	TGTGCCAGTAGTCCTGGGGGGGGGCCGCCCGAGCAGTACTTC
-	-	TRBV4-3	TRBJ1-2	CASSHREGYGYTF	TGCGCCAGCAGCCACAGGGAGGGCTATGGCTACACCTTC
-	-	TRBV7-2	TRBJ1-6	CASSLATRWTRINSPLHF	TGTGCCAGCAGCTTAGCGACCCGCTGGACACGAATTAATTCACCCCTCCACTTT
-	-	TRBV21-1	TRBJ1-1	CASTGRTERTTEAFF	TGTGCCAGCACAGGACGGACTGAAAGGACCACTGAAGCTTTCTTT
-	-	TRBV5-4	TRBJ1-4	CASRPGSSTGSTNEKLFF	TGTGCCAGCAGGCCGGGCAGTTCCACGGGATCAACTAATGAAAAACTGTTTTTT
-	-	TRBV30	TRBJ1-5	CAWSEQASNQPQHF	TGTGCCTGGAGTGAGCAGGCGAGCAATCAGCCCCAGCATTTT
-	-	TRBV5-1	TRBJ1-2	CASSLGAGGYGYTF	TGCGCCAGCAGCTTGGGGGCCGGGGGCTATGGCTACACCTTC